This TCR beta chain was recovered during a study of CD8 T cells in ankylosing spondylitis. Overall study findings and caveats: Among TCR beta sequences, a motif of several highly homologous variants appeared characteristic of ankylosing spondylitis blood. In peripheral blood, disease-linked CD8+ clones occurred at relatively low frequencies. Some of the motif variants had earlier been found in reactive arthritis patients' fluid and blood.

Only a few counts were recorded for this clonotype. The target antigen is unknown. Each TCR beta library was made by quantitative 5'-RACE that incorporated molecular barcodes. TCRdb redid the calling of the 5' RACE reads with MiXCR, one entry per CDR3 protein. The table includes some 300,000 distinct CDR3 sequences, less than 25% detected once. Germline V gene data show CDR1 as SGHTA and CDR2 as FQGTGA. V lost 5 bases and J 1 base, leaving 8 bases between the germline ends. The CDR3 totals 14 residues. Material: blood, either unsorted or a sorted T cell fraction (not recorded which). The TCR was taken from a female donor with ankylosing spondylitis or in good health (not recorded which). The chain couples TRBV7-3 to TRBJ2-2; D is undetermined. DNA of the CDR3: TGTGCCAGCAGCCCGACCGTGAACACCGGGGAGCTGTTTTTT. Translated: CASSPTVNTGELFF.